One and the same sample provided the 28 T cell receptor beta chains below, sequenced in a study of T cell responses to AZD1222 COVID-19 vaccine. The method was immunoSEQ multiplex PCR; TCRdb's version includes in-frame clones alone and lacks a portion of them. The repertoire holds 50,000 to 75,000 clones, with more than 70% as singletons. This specimen consisted of peripheral blood, obtained on day 0 of AZD1222 vaccination. Receptors originate from an adult in good health.

The V gene is TRBV19, the J gene TRBJ1-3; a possible D gene is TRBD1 (6 bases). Germline CDR1 reads LNHDA; CDR2 reads SQIVND (reference sequence). V gave up 8 bases and J gave up 7 bases, with 15 bases separating them. The length of the CDR3 is 13 residues. The CDR3: CASGYRESNTIYF. The CDR3 DNA reads as TGTGCCAGTGGCTACAGGGAGTCTAACACCATATATTTT.

The chain combines TRBV5-4 with TRBJ1-1, with a tentative D call TRBD1 (6 bases). Trimming took off 4 bases at V and 0 bases at J, with 16 bases between the two ends. The CDR3 length is 16 residues. Germline V gives CDR1 SGHNT, CDR2 YYREEE (reference sequence). The CDR3 here is CASSHDRRPLNTEAFF. Written as DNA, the CDR3 is TGTGCCAGCAGCCATGACAGGAGGCCTTTGAACACTGAAGCTTTCTTT.

V is TRBV6-6 and J is TRBJ1-1; TRBD1 aligns across 10 bases. Trimming took 6 bases from V and 4 from J; bases not matched to a gene: 11. The CDR3 is 16 residues long. The germline CDR1 and CDR2 sequences are MNHNY and SVGAGI (reference sequence). Written as DNA, the CDR3 is TGTGCCAGCAGGAGGCCGGGACAGGGGCTGGGCACTGAAGCTTTCTTT. It codes for CASRRPGQGLGTEAFF.

This clone was seen more than once but under ten times. The V gene is TRBV4-3, the J gene TRBJ2-7; no clear D. In germline, CDR1 is LGHNA, CDR2 YSLEER. V was shortened by 3 bases and J by 2 bases, with 17 bases between the two germline ends. CDR3 length equals 16 residues. The CDR3 sequence: CASSHEAGLATYEQYF. DNA of the CDR3: TGCGCCAGCAGCCATGAAGCCGGCTTGGCTACCTACGAGCAGTACTTC.

DNA of the CDR3: TGTGCCAGCAGTTTAGGGACAGGGTCCGAGCAGTACTTC. Amino acids: CASSLGTGSEQYF. This chain joins TRBV12-3 or TRBV12-4 and TRBJ2-7; 8 bases map to TRBD1. CDR3 size: 13 residues. The trim removed 1 base at V and 6 bases at J, leaving 2 bases unmatched.

CDR3 in amino acids: CASSARVSPGNTIYF. The CDR3 coding sequence is TGTGCCAGCAGTGCTCGGGTCTCGCCTGGAAACACCATATATTTT. The V and J genes are TRBV25-1 and TRBJ1-3, with D hard to call. V was cut by 4 bases and J by 2 bases, with 12 bases left in between. Germline V gives CDR1 MGHDK, CDR2 SYGVNS. CDR3 length: 15 amino acids.

The J gene is TRBJ1-4, the V gene TRBV10-3; no definite D call. The CDR3 sequence is 14 residues long. Trimming left V 3 bases short and J 8 bases short, with 13 bases between. Per germline, CDR1 ENHRY and CDR2 SYGVKD. The CDR3: CAISDAGMGEKLFF. In DNA form, the CDR3 reads TGTGCCATCAGTGATGCCGGAATGGGGGAAAAACTGTTTTTT.

A word on this clone: At one of its ends the junction is not consistent with the germline gene, which may arise from a read error. This rearrangement joins TRBV12-3 or TRBV12-4 to TRBJ1-2, with TRBD1 as a possible D gene (6 bases). CDR3 length: 12 amino acids. The CDR3 DNA sequence: TGTGCCAGCAGGCCGGGGGCCTATGGCTTTGCCTTC. It is translated as CASRPGAYGFAF.

J is TRBJ1-2 and V is TRBV4-1, with TRBD1 identical over 11 bases. The CDR3 extends over 16 amino acids. Germline-derived CDR1 and CDR2 are MGHRA and YSYEKL. V lost 0 bases to trimming and J lost 4 bases; unmatched junction nucleotides: 4. DNA of the CDR3: TGCGCCAGCAGCCAAGAGAGGACAGGGGGCGGCTATGGCTACACCTTC. Its translation: CASSQERTGGGYGYTF.

This clone was counted between two and nine times. DNA for the CDR3: TGTGCCAGCAGCCCCACGGGAGGGGCCGCGACTGAAGCTTTCTTT. Protein sequence: CASSPTGGAATEAFF. The chain couples TRBV25-1 to TRBJ1-1; D might be TRBD1 (5 bases). There are 15 residues in the CDR3. Looked up from germline, CDR1 is MGHDK and CDR2 is SYGVNS. Trimming cost V 6 bases and J 5 bases, with 19 bases left between them.

This clone was observed a handful of times. The chain joins TRBV7-9 to TRBJ1-1; unclear D gene. V was pared by 5 bases and J by 0 bases, with 22 bases between. The CDR3 loop spans 18 amino acids. Germline CDR1 reads SEHNR; CDR2 reads FQNEAQ (reference sequence). CDR3: CASSLSGFAIGMNTEAFF. CDR3 bases: TGTGCCAGCAGCCTTTCGGGGTTCGCGATAGGGATGAACACTGAAGCTTTCTTT.

The table lists this clone with a count of one. V usage is TRBV5-1 and J usage is TRBJ2-1; 7 positions agree with TRBD1. The CDR3 has 15 residues. V gave up 0 bases and J gave up 5 bases; unmatched junction bases: 5. Germline V CDR1 and CDR2: SGHRS, YFSETQ. The CDR3 nucleotides are TGCGCCAGCAGCTTGGGAGGGGGCCCGAACAATGAGCAGTTCTTC. Protein product: CASSLGGGPNNEQFF.

The chain uses TRBV6-1 and TRBJ2-2; D is undetermined. V dropped 5 bases and J dropped 0 bases, with 7 bases sitting between them. The V gene's germline CDR1 is MNHNS and CDR2 SASEGT. The CDR3 totals 14 residues. DNA of the CDR3: TGTGCCAGCAGTAGCTCCCCGAACACCGGGGAGCTGTTTTTT. Its translation is CASSSSPNTGELFF.

The V call is TRBV6-5, the J call TRBJ1-5; D remains unclear. The germline V gene encodes CDR1 MNHEY and CDR2 SVGAGI. The CDR3 has 14 residues. The V gene lost 8 bases and the J gene lost 6 bases, with 17 bases spanning the gap. The CDR3 protein is CASSLGGRSQPQHF. DNA for the CDR3: TGTGCCAGCTCCCTTGGAGGGAGAAGTCAGCCCCAGCATTTT.

The CDR3, as DNA: TGCGCCAGCAGCCCGTTGACAGGCTCCTACGAGCAGTACTTC. The encoded protein is CASSPLTGSYEQYF. This chain uses TRBV4-3 with TRBJ2-7, with TRBD1 as a possible D gene (6 bases). Germline V gene sequence: CDR1 LGHNA, CDR2 YSLEER. The CDR3 totals 14 residues. The V and J ends lost 4 bases and 0 bases respectively, with 10 bases between them.

This clone has only a few counts. J is TRBJ1-3 and V is TRBV7-8; TRBD1 is a possible D gene (6 bases). CDR3 length: 16 amino acids. Between the trimmed V and J ends, which lost 6 bases and 0 bases, there was a span of 15 bases. Germline CDR1 is SGHVS and CDR2 is FQNEAQ. CDR3 amino acids: CASSFSRQASGNTIYF. The DNA for the CDR3 is TGTGCCAGCAGTTTTAGTCGACAGGCCTCTGGAAACACCATATATTTT.

This clone was observed once. V and J are TRBV6-2 or TRBV6-3 and TRBJ2-7, with a weak D call TRBD2 (5 bases). This CDR3 comprises 14 residues. Germline V gene data show CDR1 as MNHEY and CDR2 as SVGEGT. V was pared by 5 bases and J by 0 bases, with 11 bases between. DNA for the CDR3: TGTGCCAGCAGTCGGGCGGGCAACTCCTACGAGCAGTACTTC. As protein: CASSRAGNSYEQYF.

The chain recombines TRBV19 with TRBJ2-3; D is possibly TRBD2 (7 bases). With 5 bases removed from V and 4 bases from J, the gap between germline ends came to 16 bases. The CDR3 is 15 amino acids. Germline V gene lookup returns CDR1 LNHDA and CDR2 SQIVND (reference sequence). Here the CDR3 DNA reads TGTGCCAGTAGTGGGTCGGGGGGCTCGGCAGATACGCAGTATTTT. Translated: CASSGSGGSADTQYF.

This clone was seen a handful of times. This chain links TRBV14 with TRBJ2-7; tentative D call: TRBD2 (5 bases). Trimming removed 3 bases at V and 0 bases at J, with 12 bases between. The germline V gene has CDR1 SGHDN and CDR2 FVKESK. The CDR3 has 15 residues. CDR3: CASSHRERSSYEQYF. The CDR3 DNA reads TGTGCCAGCAGCCATCGGGAACGGAGCTCCTACGAGCAGTACTTC.

The CDR3 DNA is TGTGCCACCAGCAGAGTGCTGGGTCCGGGCACAGATACGCAGTATTTT. This codes for CATSRVLGPGTDTQYF. The J gene is TRBJ2-3, the V gene TRBV15; D remains ambiguous. The CDR3 consists of 16 residues. Per germline, CDR1 LNHNV and CDR2 YYDKDF (reference sequence). Between the trimmed V and J ends, which lost 1 base and 1 base, there was a span of 12 bases.

The CDR3 loop is CASSPGVRPEAYGYTF. As DNA, the CDR3 is TGTGCCAGCTCACCAGGGGTGAGGCCGGAGGCGTATGGCTACACCTTC. The V call is TRBV18, the J call TRBJ1-2, with D uncertain. V dropped 2 bases and J dropped 5 bases, with 18 bases sitting between them. The CDR3 loop spans 16 amino acids. Germline V gene data show CDR1 as KGHSH and CDR2 as LQKENI.

V usage is TRBV15 and J usage is TRBJ2-7; 9 bases line up with TRBD1. CDR3 size: 15 residues. Germline CDR1 reads LNHNV; CDR2 reads YYDKDF (reference sequence). V dropped 3 bases and J dropped 3; count of bases not matched to a gene: 6. DNA of the CDR3: TGTGCCACCAGCAGCCACCGACAGGGGGGCTACGAGCAGTACTTC. It translates to CATSSHRQGGYEQYF. The variable domain in full, completed from reference TRBV15 and TRBJ2-7, reads DAMVIQNPRYQVTQFGKPVTLSCSQTLNHNVMYWYQQKSSQAPKLLFHYYDKDFNNEADTPDNFQSRRPNTSFCFLDIRSPGLGDTAMYLCATSSHRQGGYEQYFGPGTRLTVT.

CDR3 residues: CASSPVGGTDTQYF. The CDR3 DNA sequence: TGTGCCAGCTCACCAGTCGGGGGCACAGATACGCAGTATTTT. This chain joins TRBV18 and TRBJ2-3, with a tentative D call TRBD2 (5 bases). V gave up 2 bases and J gave up 1 base, with 7 bases separating them. Looked up from germline, CDR1 is KGHSH and CDR2 is LQKENI. This CDR3 is built from 14 residues. The full variable domain, completed using reference TRBV18 and TRBJ2-3, is NAGVMQNPRHLVRRRGQEARLRCSPMKGHSHVYWYRQLPEEGLKFMVYLQKENIIDESGMPKERFSAEFPKEGPSILRIQQVVRGDSAAYFCASSPVGGTDTQYFGPGTRLTVL.

The V and J genes are TRBV12-5 and TRBJ2-3; weak D call: TRBD2 (7 bases). The CDR3 covers 16 residues. The germline V and J ends were trimmed by 2 bases and 4 bases, with 16 bases remaining between them. Germline CDR1 and CDR2: LGHNT and FRNRAP. The CDR3 coding sequence is TGTGCTAGTGGTTTGAATTGGGGGGGCGTCGCAGATACGCAGTATTTT. Protein product: CASGLNWGGVADTQYF.

The chain uses TRBV18 and TRBJ2-2; 11 nucleotides line up with TRBD1. The junction had 9 bases not matched to a gene; V was cut back by 2 bases and J by 4 bases. The CDR3 extends over 18 amino acids. Germline V gene lookup returns CDR1 KGHSH and CDR2 LQKENI. The CDR3 sequence is CASSPRGTGTGGTGELFF. The CDR3 DNA follows: TGTGCCAGCTCACCAAGAGGGACCGGGACAGGGGGCACCGGGGAGCTGTTTTTT. Drawing the rest from reference TRBV18 and TRBJ2-2, the complete variable domain is NAGVMQNPRHLVRRRGQEARLRCSPMKGHSHVYWYRQLPEEGLKFMVYLQKENIIDESGMPKERFSAEFPKEGPSILRIQQVVRGDSAAYFCASSPRGTGTGGTGELFFGEGSRLTVL.

The V and J genes are TRBV28 and TRBJ1-5; D remains unclear. From germline, CDR1 is MDHEN and CDR2 SYDVKM. The CDR3 is 18 residues long. V lost 8 bases and J 2 bases, leaving 25 bases between the germline ends. CDR3 sequence (DNA): TGTGCCAGCCTGGCCTCGGGAACACCCGCTTTGGGCAATCAGCCCCAGCATTTT. Its protein is CASLASGTPALGNQPQHF.

The gene calls are TRBV4-3 and TRBJ1-6; TRBD1 might be the D (6 bases). CDR1 and CDR2 (germline): LGHNA, YSLEER. CDR3 length: 15 amino acids. V lost 0 bases, J lost 10 bases, and 13 bases lay in between. This CDR3 is CASSQETGRRSPLHF. The CDR3 DNA reads TGCGCCAGCAGCCAAGAGACAGGCAGGCGATCACCCCTCCACTTT.

V gene TRBV10-2 combines with J gene TRBJ1-1; D call uncertain. V lost 1 base and J 6 bases, leaving 12 bases between the germline ends. Germline assignment: CDR1 WSHSY and CDR2 SAAADI. This CDR3 spans 14 amino acids. The DNA of the CDR3 is TGCGCCAGCAGTGAGTTCTCGGACGAGCCTGAAGCTTTCTTT. Protein: CASSEFSDEPEAFF.